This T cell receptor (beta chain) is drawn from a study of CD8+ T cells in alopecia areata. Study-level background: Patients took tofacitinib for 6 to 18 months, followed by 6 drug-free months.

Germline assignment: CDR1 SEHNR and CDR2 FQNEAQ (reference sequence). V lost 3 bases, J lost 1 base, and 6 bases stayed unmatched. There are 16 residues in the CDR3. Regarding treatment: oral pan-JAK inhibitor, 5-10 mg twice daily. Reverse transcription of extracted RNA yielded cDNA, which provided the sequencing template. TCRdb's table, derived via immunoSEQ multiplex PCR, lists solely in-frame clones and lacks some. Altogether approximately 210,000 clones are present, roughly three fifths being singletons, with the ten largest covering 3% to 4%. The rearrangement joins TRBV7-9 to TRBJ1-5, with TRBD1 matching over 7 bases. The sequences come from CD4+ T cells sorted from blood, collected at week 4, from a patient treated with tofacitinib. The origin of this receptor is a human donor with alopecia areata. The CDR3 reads CASSFKGAGSNQPQHF. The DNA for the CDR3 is TGTGCCAGCAGCTTCAAGGGGGCTGGGAGCAATCAGCCCCAGCATTTT. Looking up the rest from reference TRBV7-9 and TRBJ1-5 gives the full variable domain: DTGVSQNPRHKITKRGQNVTFRCDPISEHNRLYWYRQTLGQGPEFLTYFQNEAQLEKSRLLSDRFSAERPKGSFSTLEIQRTEQGDSAMYLCASSFKGAGSNQPQHFGDGTRLSIL.